The clone carrying this TCR beta chain was recorded many times. These data originate in a study of neurological immune-mediated disorders. Template-switch 5'RACE cDNA synthesis added a 10-nucleotide unique molecular identifier. TCRdb used MiXCR to reprocess the 5' RACE reads, holding one entry per CDR3 protein. The data show about 33,000 distinct CDR3 sequences, approximately 1.5% seen once. The CDR3 has 13 amino acids. The ends were cut back, 2 bases at V and 3 bases at J, with 8 bases in the middle. CDR1 is DFQATT, CDR2 SNEGSKA, per germline (reference sequence). The TCR was taken from a woman aged 25-40 years with multiple sclerosis. Input material: PBMCs. The chain joins TRBV20-1 to TRBJ1-5; D gene uncertain. The DNA for the CDR3 is TGCAGTGCTAGACCCGGGGTCAATCAGCCCCAGCATTTT. Protein product: CSARPGVNQPQHF.